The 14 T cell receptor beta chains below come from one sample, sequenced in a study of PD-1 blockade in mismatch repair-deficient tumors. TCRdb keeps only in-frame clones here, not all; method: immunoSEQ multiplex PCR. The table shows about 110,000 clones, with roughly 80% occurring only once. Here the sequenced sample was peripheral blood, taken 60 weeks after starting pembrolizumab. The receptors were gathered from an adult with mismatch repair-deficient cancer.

The CDR3 here is CASSEVPRVITEAFF. In nucleotides, the CDR3 is TGTGCCAGCAGTGAAGTGCCCCGGGTTATCACTGAAGCTTTCTTT. The rearrangement joins TRBV6-1 to TRBJ1-1; D remains ambiguous. V dropped 1 base and J dropped 4 bases, with 13 bases sitting between them. CDR1 MNHNS and CDR2 SASEGT come from the germline V gene. The CDR3 runs to 15 residues.

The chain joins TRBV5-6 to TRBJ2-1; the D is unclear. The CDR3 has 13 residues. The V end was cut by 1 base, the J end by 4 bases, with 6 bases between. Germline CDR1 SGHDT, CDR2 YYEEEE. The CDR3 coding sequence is TGTGCCAGCAGCTTGACAGTTTACAATGAGCAGTTCTTC. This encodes CASSLTVYNEQFF.

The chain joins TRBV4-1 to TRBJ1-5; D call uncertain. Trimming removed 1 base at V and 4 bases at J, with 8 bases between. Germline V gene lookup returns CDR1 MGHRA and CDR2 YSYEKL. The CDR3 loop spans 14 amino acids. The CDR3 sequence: CASSQVTVNQPQHF. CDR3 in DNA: TGCGCCAGCAGCCAAGTCACCGTTAATCAGCCCCAGCATTTT.

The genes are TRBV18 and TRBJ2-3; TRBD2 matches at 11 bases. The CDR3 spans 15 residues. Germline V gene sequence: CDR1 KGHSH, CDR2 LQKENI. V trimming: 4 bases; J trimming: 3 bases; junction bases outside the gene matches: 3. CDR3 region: CASSLTSGDTDTQYF. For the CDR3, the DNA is TGTGCCAGCTCACTGACTAGCGGGGATACAGATACGCAGTATTTT.

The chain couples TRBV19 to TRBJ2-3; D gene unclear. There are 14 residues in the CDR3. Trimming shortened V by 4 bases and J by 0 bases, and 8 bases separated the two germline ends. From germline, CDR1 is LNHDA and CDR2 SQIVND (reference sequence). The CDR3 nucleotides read TGTGCCAGTAGTAGCGGAACTAGCACAGATACGCAGTATTTT. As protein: CASSSGTSTDTQYF.

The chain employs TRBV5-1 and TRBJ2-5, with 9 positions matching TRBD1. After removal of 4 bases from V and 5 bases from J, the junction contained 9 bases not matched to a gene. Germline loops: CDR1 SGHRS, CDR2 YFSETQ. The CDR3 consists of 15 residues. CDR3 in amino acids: CASSPGQGTRETQYF. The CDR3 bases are TGCGCCAGCAGCCCTGGACAGGGGACACGGGAGACCCAGTACTTC.

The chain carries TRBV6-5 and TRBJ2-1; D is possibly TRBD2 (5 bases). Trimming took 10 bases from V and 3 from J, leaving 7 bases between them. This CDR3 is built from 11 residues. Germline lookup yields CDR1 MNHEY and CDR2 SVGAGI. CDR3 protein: CATDYYNEQFF. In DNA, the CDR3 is TGTGCCACCGACTACTACAATGAGCAGTTCTTC.

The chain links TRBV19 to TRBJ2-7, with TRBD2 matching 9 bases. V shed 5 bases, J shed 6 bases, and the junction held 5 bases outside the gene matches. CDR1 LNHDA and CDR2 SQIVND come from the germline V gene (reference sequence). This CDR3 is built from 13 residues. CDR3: CASSGGRASEQYF. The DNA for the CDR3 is TGTGCCAGTAGTGGCGGGAGGGCCAGCGAGCAGTACTTC.

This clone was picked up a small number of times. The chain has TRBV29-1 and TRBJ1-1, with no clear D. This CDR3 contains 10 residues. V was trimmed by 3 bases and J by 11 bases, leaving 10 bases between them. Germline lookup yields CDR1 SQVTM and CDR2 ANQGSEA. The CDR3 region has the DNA TGCAGCGTTGAGGAGGGAGGTGCTTTCTTT. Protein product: CSVEEGGAFF.

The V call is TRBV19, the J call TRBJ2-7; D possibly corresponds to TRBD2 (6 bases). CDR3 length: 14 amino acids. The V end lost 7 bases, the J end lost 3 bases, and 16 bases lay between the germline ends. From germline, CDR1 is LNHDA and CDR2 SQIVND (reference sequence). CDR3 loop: CASTPDGGFYEQYF. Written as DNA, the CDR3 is TGTGCCAGTACCCCGGACGGAGGGTTCTACGAGCAGTACTTC.

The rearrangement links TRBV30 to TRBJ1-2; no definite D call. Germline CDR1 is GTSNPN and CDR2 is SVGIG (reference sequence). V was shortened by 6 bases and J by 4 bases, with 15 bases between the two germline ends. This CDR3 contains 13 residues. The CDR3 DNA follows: TGTGCCTGCCCTAGGGCCGCGGGCTATGGCTACACCTTC. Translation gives CACPRAAGYGYTF.

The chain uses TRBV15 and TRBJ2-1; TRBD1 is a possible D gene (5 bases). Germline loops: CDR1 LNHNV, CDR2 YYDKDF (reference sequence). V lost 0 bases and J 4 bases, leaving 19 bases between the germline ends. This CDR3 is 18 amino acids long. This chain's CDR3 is CATSRDPNTGNFYNEQFF. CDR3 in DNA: TGTGCCACCAGCAGAGACCCTAATACAGGTAACTTTTACAATGAGCAGTTCTTC.

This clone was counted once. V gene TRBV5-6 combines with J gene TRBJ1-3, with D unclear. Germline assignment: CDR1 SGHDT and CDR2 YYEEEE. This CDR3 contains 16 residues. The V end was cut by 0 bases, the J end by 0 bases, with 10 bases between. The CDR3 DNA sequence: TGTGCCAGCAGCTTGGGGGGTAAGATCTCTGGAAACACCATATATTTT. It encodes CASSLGGKISGNTIYF.

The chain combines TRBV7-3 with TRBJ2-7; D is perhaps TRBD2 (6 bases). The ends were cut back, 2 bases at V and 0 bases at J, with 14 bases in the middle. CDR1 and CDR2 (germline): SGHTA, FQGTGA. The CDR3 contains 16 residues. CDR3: CASSLDGGLSSYEQYF. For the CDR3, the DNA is TGTGCCAGCAGCTTAGATGGGGGGTTGAGCTCCTACGAGCAGTACTTC.